This T cell receptor beta chain was captured by sequencing in a study of PD-1 blockade in classical Hodgkin lymphoma. TCRdb's copy holds only in-frame clones and misses some; the assay was immunoSEQ multiplex PCR. Among tens of thousands of clones listed, approximately 91% were seen once. Autologous stem cell transplantation was followed by relapse in every patient, and brentuximab vedotin exposure varied. From germline, CDR1 is SGHRS and CDR2 YFSETQ. The junction had 3 bases not matched to a gene; V was cut back by 2 bases and J by 7 bases. The CDR3 has 14 residues. The sample here was peripheral blood mononuclear cells (PBMCs), taken at baseline. The receptor's source is a human donor with classical Hodgkin lymphoma. The chain employs TRBV5-1 and TRBJ2-1; 10 nucleotides agree with TRBD2. The CDR3 here is CASSFGAGGNEQFF. The DNA for the CDR3 is TGCGCCAGCAGCTTCGGAGCGGGAGGGAATGAGCAGTTCTTC.